This passage covers 2 T cell receptor beta chains from one sample sequenced in a study of monozygotic twins with cystic fibrosis. Here immunoSEQ multiplex PCR was the method, and the copy in TCRdb shows in-frame clones only, minus some. This sample carries around 7,500 clones, roughly 94% of them seen once, and the ten largest clones take 0.54%. The sequencing input was blood. The receptors come from a boy aged 2-15 years with cystic fibrosis.

This rearrangement joins TRBV10-3 to TRBJ2-5, with D perhaps given as TRBD1 or TRBD2 (6 bases each). The germline V gene has CDR1 ENHRY and CDR2 SYGVKD. Trimming removed 2 bases from V and 7 bases from J, with 20 bases in between. The CDR3 extends over 16 amino acids. The CDR3 spells CAISESIGGTPGTQYF. CDR3 coding DNA: TGTGCCATCAGTGAGAGTATCGGCGGGACACCTGGGACCCAGTACTTC.

This chain connects TRBV6-4 to TRBJ2-1, with 12 bases aligning to TRBD2. Per germline, CDR1 MRHNA and CDR2 SNTAGT. The CDR3 spans 14 residues. V gave up 4 bases and J gave up 6 bases; unmatched junction bases: 1. CDR3 nucleotide sequence: TGTGCCAGCAGTGCTAGCGGGGGGGCCAATGAGCAGTTCTTC. Protein product: CASSASGGANEQFF.